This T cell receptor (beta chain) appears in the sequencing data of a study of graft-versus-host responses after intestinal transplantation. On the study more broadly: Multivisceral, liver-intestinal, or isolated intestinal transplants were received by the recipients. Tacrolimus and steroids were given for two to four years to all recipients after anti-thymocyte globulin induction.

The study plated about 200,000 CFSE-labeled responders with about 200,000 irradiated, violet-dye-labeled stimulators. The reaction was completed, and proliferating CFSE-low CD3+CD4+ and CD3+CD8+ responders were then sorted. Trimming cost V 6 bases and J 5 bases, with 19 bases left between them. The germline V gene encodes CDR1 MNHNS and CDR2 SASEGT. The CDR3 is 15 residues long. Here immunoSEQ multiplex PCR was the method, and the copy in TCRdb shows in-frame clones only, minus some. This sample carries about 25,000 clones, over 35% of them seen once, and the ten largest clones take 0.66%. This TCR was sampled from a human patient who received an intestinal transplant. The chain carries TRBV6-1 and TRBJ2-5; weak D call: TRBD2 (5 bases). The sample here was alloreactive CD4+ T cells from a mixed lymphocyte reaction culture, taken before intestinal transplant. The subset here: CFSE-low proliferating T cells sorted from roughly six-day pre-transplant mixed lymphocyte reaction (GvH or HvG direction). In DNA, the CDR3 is TGTGCCAGCAGAATAATAACCGGCAGGAGGGAGACCCAGTACTTC. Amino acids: CASRIITGRRETQYF.